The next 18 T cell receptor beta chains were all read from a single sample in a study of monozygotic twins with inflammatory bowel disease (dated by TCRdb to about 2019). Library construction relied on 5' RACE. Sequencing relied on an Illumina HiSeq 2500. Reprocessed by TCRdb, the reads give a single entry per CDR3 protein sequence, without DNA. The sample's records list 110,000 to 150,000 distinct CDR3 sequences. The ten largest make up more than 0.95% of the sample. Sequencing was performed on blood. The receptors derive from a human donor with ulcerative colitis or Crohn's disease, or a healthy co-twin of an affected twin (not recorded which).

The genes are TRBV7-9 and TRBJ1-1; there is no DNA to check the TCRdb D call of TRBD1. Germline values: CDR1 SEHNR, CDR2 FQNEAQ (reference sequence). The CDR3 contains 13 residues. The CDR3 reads CASSSDRATEAFF. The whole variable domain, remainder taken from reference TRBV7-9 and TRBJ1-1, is DTGVSQNPRHKITKRGQNVTFRCDPISEHNRLYWYRQTLGQGPEFLTYFQNEAQLEKSRLLSDRFSAERPKGSFSTLEIQRTEQGDSAMYLCASSSDRATEAFFGQGTRLTVV.

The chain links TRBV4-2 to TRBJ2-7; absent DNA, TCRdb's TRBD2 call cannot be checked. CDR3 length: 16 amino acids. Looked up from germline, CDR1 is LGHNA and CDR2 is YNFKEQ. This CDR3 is CASSQVTLAGSYEQYF.

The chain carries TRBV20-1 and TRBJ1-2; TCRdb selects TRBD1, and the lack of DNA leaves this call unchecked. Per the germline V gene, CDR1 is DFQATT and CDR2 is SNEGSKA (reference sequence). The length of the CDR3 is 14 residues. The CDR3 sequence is CSAYRTGSWYGYTF.

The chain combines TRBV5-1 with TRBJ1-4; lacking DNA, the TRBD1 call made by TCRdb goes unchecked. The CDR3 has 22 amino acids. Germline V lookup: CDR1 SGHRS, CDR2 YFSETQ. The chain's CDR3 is CASSLGKDRVARTDLLERKLFF.

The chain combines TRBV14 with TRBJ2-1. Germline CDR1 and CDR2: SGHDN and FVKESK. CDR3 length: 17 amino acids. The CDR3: CASSVKTKAFTYNEQFF.

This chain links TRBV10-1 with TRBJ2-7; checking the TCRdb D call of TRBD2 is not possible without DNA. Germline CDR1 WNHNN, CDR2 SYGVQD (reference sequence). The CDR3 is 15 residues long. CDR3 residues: CATPLSGRATYEQYF.

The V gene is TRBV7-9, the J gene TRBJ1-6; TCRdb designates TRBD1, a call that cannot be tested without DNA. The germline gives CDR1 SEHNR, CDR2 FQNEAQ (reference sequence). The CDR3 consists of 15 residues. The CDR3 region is CASGSRTGGVSPLHF.

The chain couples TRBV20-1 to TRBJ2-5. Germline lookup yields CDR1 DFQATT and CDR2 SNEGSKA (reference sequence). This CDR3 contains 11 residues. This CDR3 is CSASNVETQYF.

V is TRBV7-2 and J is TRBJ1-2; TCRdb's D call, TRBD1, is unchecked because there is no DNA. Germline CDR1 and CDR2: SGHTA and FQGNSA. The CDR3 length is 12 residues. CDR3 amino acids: CATSDRVYGYTF.

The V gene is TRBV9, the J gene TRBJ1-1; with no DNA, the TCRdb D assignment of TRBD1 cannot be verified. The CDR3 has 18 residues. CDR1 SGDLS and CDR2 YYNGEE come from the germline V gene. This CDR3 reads CASSVDPGGRGEGTEAFF.

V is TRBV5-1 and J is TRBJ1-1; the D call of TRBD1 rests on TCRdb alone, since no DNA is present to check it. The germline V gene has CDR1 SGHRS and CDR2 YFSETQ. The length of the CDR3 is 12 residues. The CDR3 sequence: CASSPIGGEAFF.

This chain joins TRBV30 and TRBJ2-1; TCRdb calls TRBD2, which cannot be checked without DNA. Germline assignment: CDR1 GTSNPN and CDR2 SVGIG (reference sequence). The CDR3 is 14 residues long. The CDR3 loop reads CAWAASGSYNEQFF.

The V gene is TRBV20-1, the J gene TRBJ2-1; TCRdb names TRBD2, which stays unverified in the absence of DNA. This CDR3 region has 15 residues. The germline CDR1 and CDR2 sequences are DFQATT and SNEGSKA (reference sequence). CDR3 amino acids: CSASGGRARYNEQFF.

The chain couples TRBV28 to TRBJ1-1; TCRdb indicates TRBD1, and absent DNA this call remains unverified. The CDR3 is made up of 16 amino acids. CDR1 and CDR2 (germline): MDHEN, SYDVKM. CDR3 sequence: CASSLRRQGWHTEAFF. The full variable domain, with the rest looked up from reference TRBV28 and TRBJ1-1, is DVKVTQSSRYLVKRTGEKVFLECVQDMDHENMFWYRQDPGLGLRLIYFSYDVKMKEKGDIPEGYSVSREKKERFSLILESASTNQTSMYLCASSLRRQGWHTEAFFGQGTRLTVV.

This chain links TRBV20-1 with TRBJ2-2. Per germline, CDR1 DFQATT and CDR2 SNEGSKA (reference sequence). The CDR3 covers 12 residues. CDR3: CSATANTGELFF.

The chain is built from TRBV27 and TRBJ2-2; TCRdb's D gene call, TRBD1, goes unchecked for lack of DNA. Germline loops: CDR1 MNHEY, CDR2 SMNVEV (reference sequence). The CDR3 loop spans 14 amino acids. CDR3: CASRPGQVTGELFF.

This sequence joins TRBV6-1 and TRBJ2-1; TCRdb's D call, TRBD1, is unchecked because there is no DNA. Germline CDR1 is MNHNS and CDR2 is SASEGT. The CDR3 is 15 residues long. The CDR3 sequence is CASSRQVSSYNEQFF.

The CDR3 here is CASSLAGRGAKNIQYF. J is TRBJ2-4 and V is TRBV11-2; lacking DNA, the TRBD1 call made by TCRdb goes unchecked. The length of the CDR3 is 16 residues. The germline CDR1 and CDR2 sequences are SGHAT and FQNNGV. The full variable domain, in which reference TRBV11-2 and TRBJ2-4 provide the parts outside the CDR3, is EAGVAQSPRYKIIEKRQSVAFWCNPISGHATLYWYQQILGQGPKLLIQFQNNGVVDDSQLPKDRFSAERLKGVDSTLKIQPAKLEDSAVYLCASSLAGRGAKNIQYFGAGTRLSVL.